This T cell receptor beta chain is from a study of T-cell reconstitution after alpha-beta-depleted transplantation in children. The CDR3 is 13 residues long. Germline CDR1 reads MNHNS; CDR2 reads SASEGT. V lost 7 bases, J lost 5 bases, and 5 bases stayed unmatched. During its preparation, the TCRbeta library received unique molecular identifiers. MiXCR, run by TCRdb on the PCR reads, gives a single entry per CDR3 protein. The data hold some 600,000 distinct CDR3 sequences, with roughly 17% observed a single time. The table lists this clonotype with many counts. The specimen comprised PBMCs from the stem cell graft donor, sampled from the stem cell graft. This chain connects TRBV6-1 to TRBJ1-5; TRBD1 matches 7 bases. This clonotype was sampled from a human donor who donated a stem cell graft to a child with acute myeloid leukemia. The CDR3 sequence is CASKRQGDQPQHF. In nucleotides, the CDR3 is TGTGCCAGCAAAAGACAGGGAGATCAGCCCCAGCATTTT.